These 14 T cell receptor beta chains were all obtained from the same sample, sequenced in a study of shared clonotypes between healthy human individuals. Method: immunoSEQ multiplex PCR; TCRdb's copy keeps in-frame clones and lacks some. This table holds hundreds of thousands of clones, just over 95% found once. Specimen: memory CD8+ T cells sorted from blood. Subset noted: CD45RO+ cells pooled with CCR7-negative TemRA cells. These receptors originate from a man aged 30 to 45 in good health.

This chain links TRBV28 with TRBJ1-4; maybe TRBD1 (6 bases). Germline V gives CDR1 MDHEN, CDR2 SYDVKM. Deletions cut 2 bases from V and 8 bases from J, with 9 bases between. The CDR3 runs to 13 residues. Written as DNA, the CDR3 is TGTGCCAGCAGTTTAGACAGGAACGAAAAACTGTTTTTT. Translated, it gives CASSLDRNEKLFF.

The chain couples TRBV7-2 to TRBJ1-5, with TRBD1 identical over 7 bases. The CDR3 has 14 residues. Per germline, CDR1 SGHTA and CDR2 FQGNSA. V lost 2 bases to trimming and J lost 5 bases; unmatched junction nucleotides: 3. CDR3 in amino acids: CASSLRTGDQPQHF. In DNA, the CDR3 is TGTGCCAGCAGCTTACGGACAGGCGATCAGCCCCAGCATTTT. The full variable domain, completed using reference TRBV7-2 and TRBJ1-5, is GAGVSQSPSNKVTEKGKDVELRCDPISGHTALYWYRQSLGQGLEFLIYFQGNSAPDKSGLPSDRFSAERTGGSVSTLTIQRTQQEDSAVYLCASSLRTGDQPQHFGDGTRLSIL.

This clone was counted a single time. The CDR3 sequence: CASSQDTDRGNAEAFF. The CDR3 region has the DNA TGTGCCAGCAGCCAAGATACGGACAGGGGAAACGCTGAAGCTTTCTTT. V usage is TRBV4-2 and J usage is TRBJ1-1; 9 bases align to TRBD1. Looked up from germline, CDR1 is LGHNA and CDR2 is YNFKEQ. The V segment lost 0 bases and the J segment 6 bases; nucleotides outside the gene matches: 8. The CDR3 sequence is 16 residues long.

CDR3 coding DNA: TGTGCCAGCAGTGATTTACAGGGACATGGAGAAAAACTGTTTTTT. This encodes CASSDLQGHGEKLFF. The chain employs TRBV6-1 and TRBJ1-4, with TRBD1 as a possible D gene (6 bases). This CDR3 is 15 amino acids long. V dropped 3 bases and J dropped 8 bases, with 16 bases sitting between them. Germline values: CDR1 MNHNS, CDR2 SASEGT.

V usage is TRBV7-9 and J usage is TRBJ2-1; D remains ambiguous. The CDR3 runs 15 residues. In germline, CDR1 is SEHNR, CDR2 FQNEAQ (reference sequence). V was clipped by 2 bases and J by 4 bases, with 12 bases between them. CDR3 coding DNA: TGTGCCAGCAGCTTATTGGGCCAGGCATACAATGAGCAGTTCTTC. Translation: CASSLLGQAYNEQFF.

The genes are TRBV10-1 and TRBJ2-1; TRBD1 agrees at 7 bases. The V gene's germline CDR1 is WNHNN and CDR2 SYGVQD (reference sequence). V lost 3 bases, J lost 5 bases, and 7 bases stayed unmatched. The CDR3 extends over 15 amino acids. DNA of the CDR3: TGCGCCAGCAGTGAAGAGGAGACAGGGAACAATGAGCAGTTCTTC. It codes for CASSEEETGNNEQFF.

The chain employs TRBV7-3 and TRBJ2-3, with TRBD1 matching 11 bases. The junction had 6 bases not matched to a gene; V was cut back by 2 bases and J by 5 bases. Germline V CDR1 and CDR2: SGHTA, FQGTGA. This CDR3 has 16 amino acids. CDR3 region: CASSLSGTGGRDTQYF. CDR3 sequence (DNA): TGTGCCAGCAGCTTATCCGGGACAGGGGGAAGAGATACGCAGTATTTT.

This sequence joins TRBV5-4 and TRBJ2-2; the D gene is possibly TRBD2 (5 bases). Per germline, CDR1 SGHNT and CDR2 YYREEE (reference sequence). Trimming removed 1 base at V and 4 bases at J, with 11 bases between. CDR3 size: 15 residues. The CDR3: CASSLMRASTGELFF. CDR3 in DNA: TGTGCCAGCAGCTTGATGCGGGCCTCCACCGGGGAGCTGTTTTTT.

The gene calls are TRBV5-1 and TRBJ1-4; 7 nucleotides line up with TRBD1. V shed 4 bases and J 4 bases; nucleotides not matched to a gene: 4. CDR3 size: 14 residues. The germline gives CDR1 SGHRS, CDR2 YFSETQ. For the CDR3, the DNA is TGCGCCAGCAGCGTTGGACAGGTTAATGAAAAACTGTTTTTT. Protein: CASSVGQVNEKLFF. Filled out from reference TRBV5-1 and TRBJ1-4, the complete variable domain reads KAGVTQTPRYLIKTRGQQVTLSCSPISGHRSVSWYQQTPGQGLQFLFEYFSETQRNKGNFPGRFSGRQFSNSRSEMNVSTLELGDSALYLCASSVGQVNEKLFFGSGTQLSVL.

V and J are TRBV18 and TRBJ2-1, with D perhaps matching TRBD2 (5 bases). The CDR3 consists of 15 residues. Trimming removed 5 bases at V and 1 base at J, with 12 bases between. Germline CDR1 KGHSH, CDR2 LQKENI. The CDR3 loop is CASSFGNPSYNEQFF. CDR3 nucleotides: TGTGCCAGCTCATTCGGGAATCCTTCCTACAATGAGCAGTTCTTC. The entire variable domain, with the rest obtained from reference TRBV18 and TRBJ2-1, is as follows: NAGVMQNPRHLVRRRGQEARLRCSPMKGHSHVYWYRQLPEEGLKFMVYLQKENIIDESGMPKERFSAEFPKEGPSILRIQQVVRGDSAAYFCASSFGNPSYNEQFFGPGTRLTVL.

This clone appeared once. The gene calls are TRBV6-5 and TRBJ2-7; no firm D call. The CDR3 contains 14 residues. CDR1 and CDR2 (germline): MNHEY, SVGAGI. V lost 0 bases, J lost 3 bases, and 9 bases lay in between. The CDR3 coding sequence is TGTGCCAGCAGTTACTCGGGCGGATACTACGAGCAGTACTTC. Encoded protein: CASSYSGGYYEQYF.

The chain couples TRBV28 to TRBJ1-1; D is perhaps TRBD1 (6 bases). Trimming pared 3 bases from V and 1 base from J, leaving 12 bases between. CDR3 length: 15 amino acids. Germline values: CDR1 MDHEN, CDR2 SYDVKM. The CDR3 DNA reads TGTGCCAGCAGTTTTTTTAGGGGGTCGAACACTGAAGCTTTCTTT. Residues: CASSFFRGSNTEAFF.

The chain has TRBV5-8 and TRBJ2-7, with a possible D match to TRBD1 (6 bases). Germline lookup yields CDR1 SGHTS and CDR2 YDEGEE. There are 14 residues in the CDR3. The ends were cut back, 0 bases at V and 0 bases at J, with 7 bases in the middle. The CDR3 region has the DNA TGTGCCAGCAGCTTGGGGGACACCTCCTACGAGCAGTACTTC. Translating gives CASSLGDTSYEQYF.

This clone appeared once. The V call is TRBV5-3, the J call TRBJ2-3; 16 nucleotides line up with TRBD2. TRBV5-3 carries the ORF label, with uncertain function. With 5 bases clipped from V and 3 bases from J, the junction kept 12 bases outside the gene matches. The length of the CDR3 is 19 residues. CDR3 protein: CARSYIGTSGREVTDTQYF. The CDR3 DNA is TGTGCCAGAAGTTATATCGGGACTAGCGGGAGGGAAGTGACAGATACGCAGTATTTT.